Presented here are 18 T cell receptor beta chains from one specimen sequenced in a study of shared clonotypes between healthy human individuals. Naivety among CD8 cells was defined by CD45RO negativity and positive CCR7 selection, thereby excluding terminally differentiated effector memory CD45RA+ cells. Assay used: immunoSEQ multiplex PCR; TCRdb lists only in-frame clones, some missing. Of nearly 2 million clones listed, about 95% were seen once; the top ten hold approximately 1%. Sequenced: naive CD8+ T cells sorted from blood. The receptors here all came from a man in his late teens or twenties in good health.

The chain uses TRBV5-4 and TRBJ2-7, with D perhaps TRBD1 (6 bases). This CDR3 is 14 amino acids long. CDR1 SGHNT and CDR2 YYREEE come from the germline V gene (reference sequence). V was pared by 3 bases and J by 2 bases, with 12 bases between. The CDR3 is CASSSTAGAYEQYF. CDR3 sequence (DNA): TGTGCCAGCAGCTCCACCGCAGGGGCCTACGAGCAGTACTTC.

J is TRBJ2-5 and V is TRBV27, with D perhaps assigned TRBD1 or TRBD2 (5 bases each). CDR1 MNHEY and CDR2 SMNVEV come from the germline V gene (reference sequence). This CDR3 has 15 residues. V was cut by 2 bases and J by 0 bases, with 10 bases left in between. The CDR3 protein is CASSLLMGDQETQYF. The CDR3 nucleotides read TGTGCCAGCAGTTTACTTATGGGGGACCAAGAGACCCAGTACTTC.

Turning to this clone: The sample contains more than one DNA sequence encoding this CDR3. The gene calls are TRBV27 and TRBJ1-5, with 7 bases aligning to TRBD1. The CDR3 contains 15 residues. CDR1 and CDR2 from the germline V gene are MNHEY and SMNVEV (reference sequence). After removal of 2 bases from V and 2 bases from J, the junction contained 3 bases not matched to a gene. The CDR3 region is CASSLGGGGNQPQHF. Here the CDR3 DNA reads TGTGCCAGCAGTTTAGGAGGGGGCGGCAATCAGCCCCAGCATTTT.

This sequence joins TRBV7-8 and TRBJ2-4; a possible D gene is TRBD2 (6 bases). V lost 6 bases, J lost 0 bases, and 18 bases lay in between. Germline V lookup: CDR1 SGHVS, CDR2 FQNEAQ. The CDR3 has 17 residues. DNA for the CDR3: TGTGCCAGCAGTCTAGCGTGGGCCAACCTAGCCAAAAACATTCAGTACTTC. Its protein product is CASSLAWANLAKNIQYF.

The chain combines TRBV28 with TRBJ1-1; D is unresolved. The CDR3 is made up of 13 amino acids. Between the trimmed V and J ends, which lost 2 bases and 1 base, there was a span of 5 bases. Germline assignment: CDR1 MDHEN and CDR2 SYDVKM. The CDR3 nucleotides read TGTGCCAGCAGTTTACATGCGAACACTGAAGCTTTCTTT. Translation: CASSLHANTEAFF.

Regarding this clone: The sample contains more than one DNA sequence encoding this CDR3. This chain uses TRBV4-3 with TRBJ2-7; no clear D gene. The CDR3 extends over 13 amino acids. Trimming took off 4 bases at V and 4 bases at J, with 11 bases between the two ends. Germline CDR1 is LGHNA and CDR2 is YSLEER. The chain's CDR3 is CASSPGLGYEQYF. Here the CDR3 DNA reads TGCGCCAGCAGCCCCGGTCTGGGGTACGAGCAGTACTTC.

The chain recombines TRBV11-3 with TRBJ2-7; D is possibly TRBD1 (5 bases). CDR1 and CDR2 (germline): SGHNT, YENEEA. Trimming pared 3 bases from V and 4 bases from J, leaving 10 bases between. The length of the CDR3 is 13 residues. In DNA form, the CDR3 reads TGTGCCAGCAGCTTCCATCAGGGTTACGAGCAGTACTTC. It encodes CASSFHQGYEQYF.

A remark on this clone: The junction does not match germline at one end; this may be a read error. This sequence joins TRBV4-3 and TRBJ1-1; D gene ambiguous. CDR3 length: 15 residues. Germline V gene lookup returns CDR1 LGHNA and CDR2 YSLEER. CDR3 DNA: TGCGCCAGCGGCCAGGACCGAGTCGGTTACACTGAAGCTTTCTTT. Translated, it gives CASGQDRVGYTEAFF.

In nucleotides, the CDR3 is TGCGCCAGCAGCTACGGGACAGGGACCGGGGAGCTGTTTTTT. It yields the protein CASSYGTGTGELFF. The chain has TRBV5-1 and TRBJ2-2; 9 nucleotides align to TRBD1. This CDR3 has 14 amino acids. Germline lookup yields CDR1 SGHRS and CDR2 YFSETQ. V shed 3 bases and J 5 bases; nucleotides not matched to a gene: 2.

This clone was counted a few times. Other nucleotide sequences from this sample produce the same CDR3. This sequence joins TRBV27 and TRBJ2-5, with D possibly matching TRBD2 (6 bases). This CDR3 comprises 13 residues. V was clipped by 2 bases and J by 5 bases, with 9 bases between them. Germline values: CDR1 MNHEY, CDR2 SMNVEV (reference sequence). The CDR3 region has the DNA TGTGCCAGCAGTTTAGGAGGGTTGGAGACCCAGTACTTC. It specifies CASSLGGLETQYF.

V gene TRBV6-5 combines with J gene TRBJ1-6; tentative D call: TRBD1 (5 bases). Trimming cost V 7 bases and J 9 bases, with 16 bases left between them. Germline CDR1 is MNHEY and CDR2 is SVGAGI. CDR3 length: 14 amino acids. The CDR3 coding sequence is TGTGCCAGCAAAAAAGGGCAGGGATTTTCACCCCTCCACTTT. As protein: CASKKGQGFSPLHF.

As regards this clone: Other nucleotide sequences from this sample produce the same CDR3. The chain couples TRBV9 to TRBJ2-1, with D perhaps TRBD1 (6 bases). Germline CDR1 and CDR2: SGDLS and YYNGEE. There are 13 residues in the CDR3. Trimming stripped 0 bases from V and 5 bases from J, with 6 bases between. CDR3 amino acids: CASSVDRDNEQFF. The CDR3 DNA sequence: TGTGCCAGCAGCGTAGACAGGGACAATGAGCAGTTCTTC.

The rearrangement uses TRBV29-1 and TRBJ1-1, with unresolved D. The CDR3 runs to 11 residues. Germline CDR1 is SQVTM and CDR2 is ANQGSEA. Trimming took 7 bases from V and 0 from J, leaving 6 bases between them. CDR3: CSDGLNTEAFF. CDR3 DNA sequence: TGCAGCGATGGGCTGAACACTGAAGCTTTCTTT.

The chain uses TRBV13 and TRBJ1-3, with a tentative D call TRBD1 (5 bases). The V and J ends lost 5 bases and 8 bases respectively, with 10 bases between them. CDR3 length: 12 amino acids. Germline assignment: CDR1 PRHDT and CDR2 FYEKMQ (reference sequence). The CDR3 reads CASSGQGDTIYF. The CDR3 region has the DNA TGTGCCAGCAGCGGACAAGGGGACACCATATATTTT.

CDR3 loop: CASSQDPGASGANVLTF. As DNA, the CDR3 is TGCGCCAGCAGCCAAGATCCGGGTGCCTCTGGGGCCAACGTCCTGACTTTC. The chain employs TRBV4-3 and TRBJ2-6; no definite D call. Trimming removed 0 bases from V and 0 bases from J, with 9 bases in between. Germline values: CDR1 LGHNA, CDR2 YSLEER. This CDR3 comprises 17 residues.

This chain links TRBV27 with TRBJ1-2; perhaps TRBD1 as D (6 bases). Trimming pared 5 bases from V and 7 bases from J, leaving 20 bases between. Germline CDR1 and CDR2: MNHEY and SMNVEV (reference sequence). The CDR3 extends over 15 amino acids. CDR3 DNA sequence: TGTGCCAGCAGTCCCGGCCCGGGGGCGCTTTTTGGCTACACCTTC. Protein sequence: CASSPGPGALFGYTF.

The chain employs TRBV30 and TRBJ1-1; no definite D call. Germline V gene sequence: CDR1 GTSNPN, CDR2 SVGIG (reference sequence). This CDR3 is 14 amino acids long. V was trimmed by 1 base and J by 3 bases, leaving 12 bases between them. The DNA of the CDR3 is TGTGCCTGGAGTGCGGGGAGTTTACACACTGAAGCTTTCTTT. Translated, it gives CAWSAGSLHTEAFF. The whole variable domain, remainder taken from reference TRBV30 and TRBJ1-1, is SQTIHQWPATLVQPVGSPLSLECTVEGTSNPNLYWYRQAAGRGLQLLFYSVGIGQISSEVPQNLSASRPQDRQFILSSKKLLLSDSGFYLCAWSAGSLHTEAFFGQGTRLTVV.

This chain uses TRBV6-1 with TRBJ2-7; TRBD1 agrees at 12 bases. The CDR3 runs to 16 residues. V trimming: 2 bases; J trimming: 2 bases; junction bases outside the gene matches: 4. The V gene's germline CDR1 is MNHNS and CDR2 SASEGT. The CDR3 sequence: CASSEWGQGATYEQYF. For the CDR3, the DNA is TGTGCCAGCAGTGAATGGGGACAGGGGGCTACCTACGAGCAGTACTTC.